One sample yielded the 17 T cell receptor beta chains listed below, sequenced in a study of CD8+CD57+ T cells in acquired aplastic anemia. The template used for profiling TCR beta VDJ and CDR3 was genomic DNA. TCRdb itself ran the reads through MiXCR, one entry per CDR3 protein. The sample yields around 180,000 distinct CDR3 sequences, around 48% seen once. The sequenced patients had an expansion of CD8+CD57+ cells seen by flow cytometry. The sequencing input was sorted CD4+, CD8+, or CD8+CD57+ T cells (not recorded which) from PBMCs. These receptor sequences come from a human donor with aplastic anemia.

The chain uses TRBV6-5 and TRBJ1-1; D possibly corresponds to TRBD1 (5 bases). The germline V gene encodes CDR1 MNHEY and CDR2 SVGAGI. The CDR3 is 15 residues long. V gave up 2 bases and J gave up 8 bases, with 18 bases separating them. The CDR3 coding sequence is TGTGCCAGCAGTTACGGCACAGGCCGACCATTCGAAGCTTTCTTT. Translation: CASSYGTGRPFEAFF.

The chain links TRBV19 to TRBJ2-7, with 7 bases that match TRBD2. Looked up from germline, CDR1 is LNHDA and CDR2 is SQIVND (reference sequence). The CDR3 runs 13 residues. V trimming: 3 bases; J trimming: 4 bases; junction bases outside the gene matches: 3. The CDR3 is CASSMGGKYEQYF. In DNA form, the CDR3 reads TGTGCCAGTAGTATGGGAGGGAAGTACGAGCAGTACTTC.

This clonotype was counted many times. This sequence joins TRBV12-3 or TRBV12-4 and TRBJ2-3; 8 positions agree with TRBD1. The CDR3 loop spans 15 amino acids. After removal of 6 bases from V and 4 bases from J, the junction contained 9 bases not matched to a gene. CDR3: CASRKTGVLADTQYF. Written as DNA, the CDR3 is TGTGCCAGCAGAAAGACAGGGGTCCTGGCAGATACGCAGTATTTT.

V is TRBV11-1 and J is TRBJ2-5, with 14 bases lining up with TRBD2. The J call is uncertain, as TRBJ2-1 better fits the DNA end. The CDR3 covers 18 residues. Per germline, CDR1 SGHAT and CDR2 FQDESV (reference sequence). CDR3 region: CASSLTVTSGRAPNEQFF. CDR3 coding DNA: TGTGCCAGCAGCTTAACGGTGACTAGCGGGAGGGCCCCCAATGAGCAGTTCTTC.

In the case of this clonotype: Possible read error: a much larger clone is one base away. This chain joins TRBV5-1 and TRBJ2-1; 7 nucleotides match TRBD2. The CDR3 is made up of 17 amino acids. Germline assignment: CDR1 SGHRS and CDR2 YFSETQ. The CDR3: CASSLEAGAGQFPEQLF. DNA for the CDR3: TGCGCCAGCAGCTTGGAGGCGGGAGCGGGGCAATTTCCTGAGCAGCTCTTC.

This clonotype was observed at least ten times. The chain carries TRBV24-1 and TRBJ2-7; 7 bases match TRBD1. Trimming removed 7 bases from V and 4 bases from J; junction bases left unmatched: 15. The CDR3 consists of 16 residues. Germline V lookup: CDR1 KGHDR, CDR2 SFDVKD. The CDR3 spells CATSKPSGGGSYEQYF. The DNA of the CDR3 is TGTGCCACCAGCAAACCGTCAGGGGGTGGGTCGTACGAGCAGTACTTC.

The chain is built from TRBV10-3 and TRBJ2-1; 13 nucleotides align to TRBD2. CDR3 length equals 15 residues. The V segment lost 3 bases and the J segment 6 bases; nucleotides outside the gene matches: 2. Per germline, CDR1 ENHRY and CDR2 SYGVKD. For the CDR3, the DNA is TGTGCCATCAGTGATGGGACTAGCGGGGTCAATGAGCAGTTCTTC. This codes for CAISDGTSGVNEQFF.

This clonotype came up many times. This chain links TRBV6-1 with TRBJ1-1, with a possible D match to TRBD1 (5 bases). The CDR3 runs to 16 residues. V dropped 4 bases and J dropped 0 bases, with 15 bases sitting between them. Germline V gene lookup returns CDR1 MNHNS and CDR2 SASEGT. CDR3 in amino acids: CASSGPRQSMNTEAFF. DNA for the CDR3: TGTGCCAGCAGTGGACCAAGACAGAGCATGAACACTGAAGCTTTCTTT.

J is TRBJ1-5 and V is TRBV7-8; the match to TRBD1 covers 7 bases. Germline V gene sequence: CDR1 SGHVS, CDR2 FQNEAQ. V shed 7 bases, J shed 6 bases, and the junction held 12 bases outside the gene matches. This CDR3 contains 15 residues. The CDR3 DNA reads TGTGCCAGCACCCTTGGAACAGGGGTGGGTCAGCCCCAGCATTTT. Its translation is CASTLGTGVGQPQHF. Filled out from reference TRBV7-8 and TRBJ1-5, the complete variable domain reads GAGVSQSPRYKVAKRGQDVALRCDPISGHVSLFWYQQALGQGPEFLTYFQNEAQLDKSGLPSDRFFAERPEGSVSTLKIQRTQQEDSAVYLCASTLGTGVGQPQHFGDGTRLSIL.

This rearrangement joins TRBV7-9 to TRBJ2-1; 8 nucleotides line up with TRBD2. The CDR3 length is 14 residues. V lost 3 bases to trimming and J lost 4 bases; unmatched junction nucleotides: 2. CDR1 is SEHNR and CDR2 is FQNEAQ in the germline V gene (reference sequence). CDR3: CASSFGTSYNEQFF. The CDR3 region has the DNA TGTGCCAGCAGCTTCGGGACTAGTTACAATGAGCAGTTCTTC.

In this sample, this clonotype turned up many times. J is TRBJ1-1 and V is TRBV4-2, with TRBD1 matching over 12 bases. The CDR3 is 16 residues long. The germline V gene encodes CDR1 LGHNA and CDR2 YNFKEQ. The ends lost 4 bases at V and 7 bases at J; junction bases unmatched: 10. In DNA, the CDR3 is TGTGCCAGCAGCCCCTCCGGGACAGGGGGCGTAGATGAAGCTTTCTTT. This encodes CASSPSGTGGVDEAFF.

This clonotype was observed many times. The chain links TRBV4-1 to TRBJ1-4; the D is unclear. Trimming cost V 3 bases and J 3 bases, with 11 bases left between them. The CDR3 totals 15 residues. Per the germline V gene, CDR1 is MGHRA and CDR2 is YSYEKL. Here the CDR3 reads CASSQERTANEKLFF. For the CDR3, the DNA is TGCGCCAGCAGCCAGGAGAGGACGGCTAATGAAAAACTGTTTTTT.

This clonotype was observed once. The CDR3 bases are TGTGCCAGCAGCTTAGGACAGCACTATGGCTACACCTTC. This sequence encodes CASSLGQHYGYTF. This rearrangement joins TRBV7-2 to TRBJ1-2, with D possibly TRBD1 on 5 matching bases. Germline CDR1 reads SGHTA; CDR2 reads FQGNSA. The V end was cut by 1 base, the J end by 3 bases, with 6 bases between. The CDR3 totals 13 residues.

This clonotype was detected only a few times. This chain uses TRBV24-1 with TRBJ2-7; tentatively, D is TRBD1 (5 bases). Germline V gene lookup returns CDR1 KGHDR and CDR2 SFDVKD. Trimming pared 1 base from V and 5 bases from J, leaving 11 bases between. This CDR3 has 14 amino acids. In DNA form, the CDR3 reads TGTGCCACCAGTGATTTCCGGAAGGGGAACGAGCAGTACTTC. It yields the protein CATSDFRKGNEQYF.

This clonotype was recorded many times. The chain combines TRBV6-5 with TRBJ1-2, with D unresolved. The CDR3 has 13 residues. Germline V CDR1 and CDR2: MNHEY, SVGAGI. Trimming took off 2 bases at V and 6 bases at J, with 10 bases between the two ends. The CDR3: CASSYELFDGYTF. Written as DNA, the CDR3 is TGTGCCAGCAGTTACGAGTTATTTGATGGCTACACCTTC.

This clonotype has a single count. The genes are TRBV6-1 and TRBJ2-7; 14 nucleotides agree with TRBD2. This CDR3 has 16 amino acids. Trimming removed 4 bases from V and 2 bases from J; junction bases left unmatched: 4. From germline, CDR1 is MNHNS and CDR2 SASEGT. The chain's CDR3 is CASSGTTSGGAYEQYF. The CDR3 coding sequence is TGTGCCAGCAGTGGAACGACTAGCGGGGGGGCCTACGAGCAGTACTTC.

In this sample, this clonotype turned up many times. The chain joins TRBV7-9 to TRBJ1-2; TRBD1 matches at 7 bases. CDR1 is SEHNR and CDR2 is FQNEAQ in the germline V gene (reference sequence). The CDR3 sequence is 15 residues long. The V gene end was trimmed by 5 bases and the J gene end by 0 bases; junction bases not matched to a gene: 6. The CDR3 reads CASSRDSLANYGYTF. The CDR3 coding sequence is TGTGCCAGCAGCCGGGACAGCTTAGCTAACTATGGCTACACCTTC.